A single sample is the source of the 21 T cell receptor beta chains below, sequenced in a study of cytomegalovirus exposure and HLA in healthy donors. The table came from immunoSEQ multiplex PCR; TCRdb's copy has only in-frame clones and leaves some out. The sample lists 120,000 or so clones, under 90% occurring once. The sample was PBMCs. The receptor source for this set is a young woman in good health and CMV-seronegative.

J is TRBJ1-2 and V is TRBV4-1, with D tentatively TRBD1 (5 bases). Germline loops: CDR1 MGHRA, CDR2 YSYEKL. The CDR3 totals 15 residues. Trimming stripped 0 bases from V and 6 bases from J, with 14 bases between. DNA for the CDR3: TGCGCCAGCAGCCAAGATGTTGGCAGGGTGAATGGCTACACCTTC. This translates into CASSQDVGRVNGYTF.

The CDR3 bases are TGTGCCAGCAGCCCCCGGTCGGGGGGCACTGAAGCTTTCTTT. It codes for CASSPRSGGTEAFF. The chain couples TRBV13 to TRBJ1-1, with D maybe TRBD1 (5 bases). V was pared by 5 bases and J by 4 bases, with 14 bases between. Per germline, CDR1 PRHDT and CDR2 FYEKMQ (reference sequence). This CDR3 has 14 residues.

In this sample, this clone turned up once. This chain uses TRBV28 with TRBJ2-2, with 9 bases fitting TRBD2. The CDR3 runs to 16 residues. With V trimmed by 7 bases and J by 2 bases, 8 bases remained unmatched. Germline loops: CDR1 MDHEN, CDR2 SYDVKM. Written as DNA, the CDR3 is TGTGCCAGCATCGCCGCGGGACTAGCTAACACCGGGGAGCTGTTTTTT. Translating it yields CASIAAGLANTGELFF.

V and J are TRBV6-6 and TRBJ1-2; TRBD1 might be the D (5 bases). CDR1 and CDR2 (germline): MNHNY, SVGAGI (reference sequence). V was shortened by 10 bases and J by 4 bases, with 16 bases between the two germline ends. The CDR3 is 13 residues long. The CDR3 sequence is CANRKGFSYGYTF. DNA for the CDR3: TGTGCCAACAGAAAGGGGTTTAGCTATGGCTACACCTTC.

This clone showed up just once. This chain links TRBV7-3 with TRBJ2-1, with D possibly being TRBD1 (6 bases). The CDR3 contains 13 residues. Germline V CDR1 and CDR2: SGHTA, FQGTGA. V lost 5 bases, J lost 5 bases, and 10 bases lay in between. The CDR3 loop reads CASSPPGDNEQFF. For the CDR3, the DNA is TGTGCCAGCAGCCCCCCAGGGGACAATGAGCAGTTCTTC.

The chain is built from TRBV27 and TRBJ2-6, with D perhaps TRBD1 (6 bases). The CDR3 consists of 15 residues. Per the germline V gene, CDR1 is MNHEY and CDR2 is SMNVEV (reference sequence). Deletions cut 6 bases from V and 2 bases from J, with 11 bases between. CDR3 coding DNA: TGTGCCAGCAGGTTACAGGGCACTGGGGCCAACGTCCTGACTTTC. This codes for CASRLQGTGANVLTF.

This clone was counted once. This sequence joins TRBV29-1 and TRBJ2-7; 9 positions match TRBD1. Germline V gene lookup returns CDR1 SQVTM and CDR2 ANQGSEA. V lost 7 bases to trimming and J lost 2 bases; unmatched junction nucleotides: 6. The CDR3 runs 13 residues. The CDR3 here is CSGGQGPPYEQYF. The CDR3 nucleotides read TGCAGCGGGGGACAGGGTCCCCCCTACGAGCAGTACTTC.

This clone was recorded once. This chain uses TRBV13 with TRBJ2-5, with D possibly TRBD2 on 6 matching bases. V was trimmed by 4 bases and J by 4 bases, leaving 16 bases between them. CDR3 size: 15 residues. CDR1 is PRHDT, CDR2 FYEKMQ, per germline (reference sequence). CDR3 loop: CASSSSPAEGETQYF. The CDR3 DNA follows: TGTGCCAGCAGCTCGTCCCCAGCGGAGGGAGAGACCCAGTACTTC.

This rearrangement joins TRBV28 to TRBJ2-7, with a weak D call TRBD1 (6 bases). The length of the CDR3 is 12 residues. V lost 7 bases, J lost 2 bases, and 9 bases lay in between. Looked up from germline, CDR1 is MDHEN and CDR2 is SYDVKM. The CDR3 here is CASTGETYEQYF. CDR3 bases: TGTGCCAGCACAGGGGAAACCTACGAGCAGTACTTC.

V gene TRBV6-5 combines with J gene TRBJ1-2, with a tentative D call TRBD1 (5 bases). Trimming shortened V by 9 bases and J by 10 bases, and 15 bases separated the two germline ends. Per germline, CDR1 MNHEY and CDR2 SVGAGI. The CDR3 contains 11 residues. The CDR3 bases are TGTGCCAGTGCCAGGGAAGGGGCCTACACCTTC. This gives the protein CASAREGAYTF.

The chain employs TRBV29-1 and TRBJ2-7; 7 bases agree with TRBD2. The trim removed 5 bases at V and 2 bases at J, leaving 3 bases unmatched. CDR1 and CDR2 from the germline V gene are SQVTM and ANQGSEA. The CDR3 runs to 12 residues. CDR3 loop: CSVLAGAYEQYF. The CDR3 nucleotides read TGCAGCGTTCTGGCGGGAGCCTACGAGCAGTACTTC.

V gene TRBV4-1 combines with J gene TRBJ2-3; the match to TRBD2 covers 9 bases. CDR3 length equals 17 residues. CDR1 MGHRA and CDR2 YSYEKL come from the germline V gene. The J segment lost 2 bases and the V segment lost 0 bases, leaving 6 bases of the junction unmatched. CDR3 in amino acids: CASSQEFRLAATDTQYF. The CDR3 DNA is TGCGCCAGCAGCCAAGAGTTTCGACTAGCGGCCACAGATACGCAGTATTTT.

This chain uses TRBV2 with TRBJ2-3, with a weak D call TRBD2 (5 bases). CDR1 SNHLY and CDR2 FYNNEI come from the germline V gene. Trimming took 8 bases from V and 4 from J, leaving 16 bases between them. The CDR3 contains 14 residues. The CDR3 protein is CASVAGFFADTQYF. The CDR3 DNA follows: TGTGCCAGCGTCGCGGGTTTTTTCGCAGATACGCAGTATTTT. Based on the CDR3 plus reference TRBV2 and TRBJ2-3, the full variable domain is EPEVTQTPSHQVTQMGQEVILRCVPISNHLYFYWYRQILGQKVEFLVSFYNNEISEKSEIFDDQFSVERPDGSNFTLKIRSTKLEDSAMYFCASVAGFFADTQYFGPGTRLTVL.

The V and J genes are TRBV7-8 and TRBJ2-7, with D possibly TRBD2 on 5 matching bases. There are 13 residues in the CDR3. Germline V lookup: CDR1 SGHVS, CDR2 FQNEAQ. Between the trimmed V and J ends, which lost 5 bases and 7 bases, there was a span of 15 bases. CDR3 nucleotides: TGTGCCAGCAGCCCTGGACTGCCTACTGAGCAGTACTTC. The encoded protein is CASSPGLPTEQYF.

CDR3 region: CASSLIGLRDRKVGELFF. In DNA, the CDR3 is TGTGCCAGCAGTTTAATAGGACTCCGGGACAGGAAAGTCGGGGAGCTGTTTTTT. V is TRBV28 and J is TRBJ2-2, with 8 positions matching TRBD1. Germline V lookup: CDR1 MDHEN, CDR2 SYDVKM. Trimming at V came to 2 bases and at J to 7 bases, leaving 15 bases not matched to a gene. The CDR3 contains 18 residues.

The chain has TRBV11-1 and TRBJ2-7; a possible D gene is TRBD2 (5 bases). Germline V gives CDR1 SGHAT, CDR2 FQDESV (reference sequence). The CDR3 spans 15 residues. Trimming stripped 3 bases from V and 2 bases from J, with 14 bases between. CDR3 residues: CASSLGRGSTYEQYF. Written as DNA, the CDR3 is TGTGCCAGCAGCTTGGGTAGAGGGAGCACCTACGAGCAGTACTTC. Using reference TRBV11-1 and TRBJ2-7 for the parts outside the CDR3, the full variable domain is EAEVAQSPRYKITEKSQAVAFWCDPISGHATLYWYRQILGQGPELLVQFQDESVVDDSQLPKDRFSAERLKGVDSTLKIQPAELGDSAMYLCASSLGRGSTYEQYFGPGTRLTVT.

The rearrangement uses TRBV28 and TRBJ2-1, with a weak D call TRBD2 (6 bases). The germline V gene encodes CDR1 MDHEN and CDR2 SYDVKM. The length of the CDR3 is 15 residues. The V end lost 6 bases, the J end lost 1 base, and 13 bases lay between the germline ends. DNA of the CDR3: TGTGCCAGCAGAGGACTATTCCTTTCCTACAATGAGCAGTTCTTC. Translating gives CASRGLFLSYNEQFF.

This chain joins TRBV5-4 and TRBJ2-3; 10 nucleotides align to TRBD2. CDR3 length: 14 residues. The germline CDR1 and CDR2 sequences are SGHNT and YYREEE (reference sequence). V lost 2 bases to trimming and J lost 11 bases; unmatched junction nucleotides: 8. CDR3 sequence (DNA): TGTGCCAGCAGCTTACTAGCGGGATACGAGAAGCAGTATTTT. Its protein is CASSLLAGYEKQYF.

V gene TRBV6-5 combines with J gene TRBJ1-1; no definite D call. This CDR3 is 16 amino acids long. The V gene lost 2 bases and the J gene lost 4 bases, with 17 bases spanning the gap. Germline V CDR1 and CDR2: MNHEY, SVGAGI. The CDR3 protein is CASSYRWANVGTEAFF. The DNA of the CDR3 is TGTGCCAGCAGTTACCGTTGGGCCAACGTCGGCACTGAAGCTTTCTTT.

The chain has TRBV2 and TRBJ1-1; 9 nucleotides align to TRBD1. This CDR3 has 14 amino acids. Per the germline V gene, CDR1 is SNHLY and CDR2 is FYNNEI. V gave up 4 bases and J gave up 3 bases; unmatched junction bases: 3. The CDR3 DNA reads as TGTGCCAGCAGTGGCCGGACAGGGGACACTGAAGCTTTCTTT. Encoded protein: CASSGRTGDTEAFF. Full variable domain (outside the CDR3, taken from reference TRBV2 and TRBJ1-1): EPEVTQTPSHQVTQMGQEVILRCVPISNHLYFYWYRQILGQKVEFLVSFYNNEISEKSEIFDDQFSVERPDGSNFTLKIRSTKLEDSAMYFCASSGRTGDTEAFFGQGTRLTVV.

This clone was seen more than once but under ten times. The V and J genes are TRBV6-1 and TRBJ2-7; TRBD2 aligns across 9 bases. Germline assignment: CDR1 MNHNS and CDR2 SASEGT. V lost 6 bases to trimming and J lost 0 bases; unmatched junction nucleotides: 6. The CDR3 is made up of 15 amino acids. CDR3 protein: CASSRTSASSYEQYF. In DNA, the CDR3 is TGTGCCAGCAGCCGGACTAGCGCGAGCTCCTACGAGCAGTACTTC.